The present T cell receptor (beta chain) was sequenced within a study of cytomegalovirus exposure and HLA in healthy donors. Study-level points and caveats: Cytomegalovirus association was assigned to over 150 TCR beta chains. Most of the TCR beta V segments (in an earlier analysis) were productive either about 90% or about 30% of the time. HLA-A and HLA-B allele assignments for most subjects were reportedly predicted accurately using TCR beta sequences.

With 60 Vbeta and 13 Jbeta primers, the PCR was carried out. Profiling relied on immunoSEQ multiplex PCR, and the TCRdb table lists in-frame clones only, not all of them. In the table there are 100,000 to 150,000 clones, 81% of which are singletons. Remarks on this clone: The antigen is undetermined.

Deletions cut 5 bases from V and 5 bases from J, with 15 bases between. This CDR3 is 14 amino acids long. The germline V gene encodes CDR1 SEHNR and CDR2 FQNEAQ (reference sequence). Material: PBMCs. This receptor was taken from a woman in her twenties or thirties in good health and CMV-seronegative. V usage is TRBV7-9 and J usage is TRBJ1-1, with a possible D match to TRBD1 (5 bases). CDR3 in amino acids: CASSQTAGLTEAFF. DNA of the CDR3: TGTGCCAGCAGCCAGACGGCAGGGCTAACTGAAGCTTTCTTT.